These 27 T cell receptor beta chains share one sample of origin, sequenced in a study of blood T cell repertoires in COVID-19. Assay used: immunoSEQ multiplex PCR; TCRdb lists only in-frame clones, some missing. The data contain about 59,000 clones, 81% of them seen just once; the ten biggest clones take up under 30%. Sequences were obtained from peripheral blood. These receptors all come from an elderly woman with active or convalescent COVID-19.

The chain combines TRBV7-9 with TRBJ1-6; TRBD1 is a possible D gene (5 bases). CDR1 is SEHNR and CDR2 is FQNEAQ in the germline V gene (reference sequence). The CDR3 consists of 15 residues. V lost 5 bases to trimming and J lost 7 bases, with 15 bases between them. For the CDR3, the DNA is TGTGCCAGCAGCCCCCCGGGGGATATAAATTCACCCCTCCACTTT. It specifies CASSPPGDINSPLHF.

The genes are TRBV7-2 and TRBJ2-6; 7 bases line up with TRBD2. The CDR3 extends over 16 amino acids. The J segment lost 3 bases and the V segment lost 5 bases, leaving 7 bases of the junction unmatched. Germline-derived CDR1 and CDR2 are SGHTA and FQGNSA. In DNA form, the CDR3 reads TGTGCCAGCAGCCAGGCGGGAGTATATGGGGCCAACGTCCTGACTTTC. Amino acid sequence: CASSQAGVYGANVLTF.

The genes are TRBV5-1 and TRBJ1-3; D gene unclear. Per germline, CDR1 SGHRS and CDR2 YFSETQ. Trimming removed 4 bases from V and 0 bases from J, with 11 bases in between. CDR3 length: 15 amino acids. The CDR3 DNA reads TGCGCCAGCAGCGCCGCAGGAATCTCTGGAAACACCATATATTTT. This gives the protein CASSAAGISGNTIYF.

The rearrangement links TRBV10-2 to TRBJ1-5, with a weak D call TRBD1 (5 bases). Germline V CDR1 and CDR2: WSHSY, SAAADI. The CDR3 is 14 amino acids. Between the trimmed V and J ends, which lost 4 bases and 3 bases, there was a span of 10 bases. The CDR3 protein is CASSAGHLNQPQHF. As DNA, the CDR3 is TGCGCCAGCAGTGCTGGACACCTCAATCAGCCCCAGCATTTT.

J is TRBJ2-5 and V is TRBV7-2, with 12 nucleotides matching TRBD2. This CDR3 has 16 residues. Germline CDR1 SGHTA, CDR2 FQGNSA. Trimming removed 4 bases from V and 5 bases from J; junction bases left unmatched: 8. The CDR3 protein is CASSWTSGAAWETQYF. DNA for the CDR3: TGTGCCAGCAGCTGGACTAGCGGGGCCGCCTGGGAGACCCAGTACTTC.

CDR3 residues: CASSRPPGGFF. CDR3 coding DNA: TGTGCCAGCAGTCGCCCCCCCGGCGGCTTCTTT. The genes are TRBV6-5 and TRBJ1-1; no firm D call. Trimming removed 5 bases at V and 14 bases at J, with 15 bases between. The germline CDR1 and CDR2 sequences are MNHEY and SVGAGI. This CDR3 has 11 amino acids.

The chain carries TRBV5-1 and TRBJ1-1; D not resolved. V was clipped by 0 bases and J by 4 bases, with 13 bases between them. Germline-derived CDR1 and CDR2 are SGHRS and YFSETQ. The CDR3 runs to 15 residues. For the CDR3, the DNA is TGCGCCAGCAGCTTGGGACAAGGCCAAGGCACTGAAGCTTTCTTT. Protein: CASSLGQGQGTEAFF.

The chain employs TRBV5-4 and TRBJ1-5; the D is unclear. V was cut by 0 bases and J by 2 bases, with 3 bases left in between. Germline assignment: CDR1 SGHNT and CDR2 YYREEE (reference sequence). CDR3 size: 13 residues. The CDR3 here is CASSLAGNQPQHF. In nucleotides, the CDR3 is TGTGCCAGCAGCTTGGCCGGCAATCAGCCCCAGCATTTT.

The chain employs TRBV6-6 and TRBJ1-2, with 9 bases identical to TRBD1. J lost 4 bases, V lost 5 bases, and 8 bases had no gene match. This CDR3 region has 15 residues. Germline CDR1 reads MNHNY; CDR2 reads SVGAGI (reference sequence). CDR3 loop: CASSPPGTGSYGYTF. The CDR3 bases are TGTGCCAGCAGTCCCCCCGGGACAGGGTCCTATGGCTACACCTTC.

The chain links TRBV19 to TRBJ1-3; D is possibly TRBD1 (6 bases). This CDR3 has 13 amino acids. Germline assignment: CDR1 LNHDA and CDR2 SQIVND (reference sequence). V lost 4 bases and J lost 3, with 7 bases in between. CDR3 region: CASSRTDGNTIYF. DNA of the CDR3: TGTGCCAGTAGTAGGACAGATGGAAACACCATATATTTT.

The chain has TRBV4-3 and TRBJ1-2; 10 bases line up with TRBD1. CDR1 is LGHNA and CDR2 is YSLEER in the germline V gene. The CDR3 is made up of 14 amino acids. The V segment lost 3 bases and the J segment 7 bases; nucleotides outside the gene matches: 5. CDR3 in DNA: TGCGCCAGCAGCCAGACAGGGGGCGAAGGTGGCTACACCTTC. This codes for CASSQTGGEGGYTF.

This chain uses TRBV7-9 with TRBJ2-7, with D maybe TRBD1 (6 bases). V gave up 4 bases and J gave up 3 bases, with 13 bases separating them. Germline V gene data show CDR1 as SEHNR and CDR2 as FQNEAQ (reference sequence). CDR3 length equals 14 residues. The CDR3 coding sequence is TGTGCCAGCAGCTCCGCACAGGGATACTACGAGCAGTACTTC. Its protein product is CASSSAQGYYEQYF.

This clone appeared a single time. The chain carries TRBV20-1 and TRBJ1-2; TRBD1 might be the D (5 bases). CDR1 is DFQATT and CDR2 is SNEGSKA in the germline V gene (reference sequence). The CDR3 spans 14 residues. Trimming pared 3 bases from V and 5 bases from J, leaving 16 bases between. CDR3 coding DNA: TGCAGTGCTAGTTATGGAGGGGCAATATATGGCTACACCTTC. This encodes CSASYGGAIYGYTF.

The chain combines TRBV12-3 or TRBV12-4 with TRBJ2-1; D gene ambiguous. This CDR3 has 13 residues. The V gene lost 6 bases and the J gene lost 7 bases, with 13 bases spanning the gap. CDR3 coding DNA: TGTGCCAGCAGCTCATTGGCCCCAAATGAGCAGTTCTTC. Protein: CASSSLAPNEQFF.

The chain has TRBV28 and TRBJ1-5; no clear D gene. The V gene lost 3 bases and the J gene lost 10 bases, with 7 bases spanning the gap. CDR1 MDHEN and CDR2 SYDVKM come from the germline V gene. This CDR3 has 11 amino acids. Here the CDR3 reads CASSLREPQHF. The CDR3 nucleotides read TGTGCCAGCAGTTTGCGAGAACCCCAGCATTTT.

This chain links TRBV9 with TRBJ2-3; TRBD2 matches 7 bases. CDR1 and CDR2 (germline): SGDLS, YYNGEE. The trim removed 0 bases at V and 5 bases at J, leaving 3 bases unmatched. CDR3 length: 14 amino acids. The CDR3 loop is CASSVGPSGDTQYF. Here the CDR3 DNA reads TGTGCCAGCAGCGTAGGCCCTAGCGGAGATACGCAGTATTTT.

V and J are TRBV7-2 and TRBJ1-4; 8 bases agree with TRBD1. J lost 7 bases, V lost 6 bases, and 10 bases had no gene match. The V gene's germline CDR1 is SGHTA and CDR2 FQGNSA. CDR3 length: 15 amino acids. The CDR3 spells CASSPTGTGVEKLFF. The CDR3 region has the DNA TGTGCCAGCAGTCCCACGGGGACAGGCGTTGAAAAACTGTTTTTT.

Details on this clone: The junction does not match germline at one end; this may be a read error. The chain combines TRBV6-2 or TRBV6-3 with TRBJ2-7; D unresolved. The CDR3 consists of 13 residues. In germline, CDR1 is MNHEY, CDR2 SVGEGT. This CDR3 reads CASSDSPGYEQYF. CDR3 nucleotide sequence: TGTGCCAGCAGTGACTCCCCGGGTTACGAGCAGTACTTC.

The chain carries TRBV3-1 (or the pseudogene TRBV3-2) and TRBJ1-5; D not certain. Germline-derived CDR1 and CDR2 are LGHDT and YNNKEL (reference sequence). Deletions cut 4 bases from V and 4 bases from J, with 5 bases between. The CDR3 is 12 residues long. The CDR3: CASSLLNQPQHF. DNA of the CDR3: TGTGCCAGCAGCCTACTAAATCAGCCCCAGCATTTT.

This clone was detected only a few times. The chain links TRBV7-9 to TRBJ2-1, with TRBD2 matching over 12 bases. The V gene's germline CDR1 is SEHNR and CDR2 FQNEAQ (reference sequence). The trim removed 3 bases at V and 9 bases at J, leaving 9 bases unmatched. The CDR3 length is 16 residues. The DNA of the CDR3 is TGTGCCAGCAGCTTCACCCTAGCGGGGGGGATGGGTGAGCAGTTCTTC. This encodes CASSFTLAGGMGEQFF.

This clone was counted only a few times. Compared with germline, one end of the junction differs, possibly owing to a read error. The CDR3 protein is CPSMGTRGAPRHGETQYF. The DNA of the CDR3 is TGTCCCAGCATGGGGACTCGCGGGGCCCCCCGCCACGGAGAGACCCAGTACTTC. The V and J genes are TRBV7-9 and TRBJ2-5, with a weak D call TRBD2 (6 bases). Germline CDR1 reads SEHNR; CDR2 reads FQNEAQ (reference sequence). The CDR3 is made up of 18 amino acids.

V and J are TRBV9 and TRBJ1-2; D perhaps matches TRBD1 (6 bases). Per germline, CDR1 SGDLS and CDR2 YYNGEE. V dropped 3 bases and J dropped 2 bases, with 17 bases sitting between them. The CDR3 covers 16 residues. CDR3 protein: CASSADSLTGNYGYTF. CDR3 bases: TGTGCCAGCAGCGCCGACTCACTGACAGGCAACTATGGCTACACCTTC.

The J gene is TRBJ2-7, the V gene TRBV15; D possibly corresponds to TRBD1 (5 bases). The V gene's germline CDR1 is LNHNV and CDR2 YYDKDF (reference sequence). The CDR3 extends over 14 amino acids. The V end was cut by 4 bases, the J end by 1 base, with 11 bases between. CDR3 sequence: CATSKQVGSYEQYF. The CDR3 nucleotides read TGTGCCACCAGCAAACAGGTGGGGTCCTACGAGCAGTACTTC.

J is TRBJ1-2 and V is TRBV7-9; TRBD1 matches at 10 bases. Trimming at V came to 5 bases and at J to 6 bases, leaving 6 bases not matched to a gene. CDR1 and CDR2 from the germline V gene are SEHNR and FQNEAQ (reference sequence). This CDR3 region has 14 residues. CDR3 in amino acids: CASSTTGGADGYTF. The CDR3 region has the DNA TGTGCCAGCAGCACGACAGGGGGCGCGGATGGCTACACCTTC.

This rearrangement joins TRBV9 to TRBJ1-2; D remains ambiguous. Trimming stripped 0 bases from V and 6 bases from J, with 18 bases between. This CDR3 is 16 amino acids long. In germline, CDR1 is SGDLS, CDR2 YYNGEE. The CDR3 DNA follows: TGTGCCAGCAGCGTAGAAGAGGGCCTAGCAAGTGATGGCTACACCTTC. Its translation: CASSVEEGLASDGYTF.

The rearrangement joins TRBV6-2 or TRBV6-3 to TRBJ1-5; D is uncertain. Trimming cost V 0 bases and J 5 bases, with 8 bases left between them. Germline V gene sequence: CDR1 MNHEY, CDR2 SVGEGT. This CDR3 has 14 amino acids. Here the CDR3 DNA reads TGTGCCAGCAGTTACTCGGAGGAATATCAGCCCCAGCATTTT. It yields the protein CASSYSEEYQPQHF.

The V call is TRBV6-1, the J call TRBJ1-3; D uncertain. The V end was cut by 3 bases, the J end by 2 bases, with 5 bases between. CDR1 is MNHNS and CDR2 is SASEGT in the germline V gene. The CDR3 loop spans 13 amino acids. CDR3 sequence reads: CASSDAAGNTIYF. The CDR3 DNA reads TGTGCCAGCAGTGATGCGGCTGGAAACACCATATATTTT.